The TCR beta chain described here comes from a study of neurological immune-mediated disorders. This clonotype is judged medium-sized. Its specificity is not known. Germline CDR1 is DFQATT and CDR2 is SNEGSKA (reference sequence). The CDR3 has 13 residues. The V end was cut by 3 bases, the J end by 6 bases, with 12 bases between. Overall study results and limits: None of the CDR3 amino acid sequences in expanded clones turned up in more than one subject, which points to private repertoires in all groups.

One entry per CDR3 protein, called by TCRdb with MiXCR from the 5' RACE reads. The top ten clones hold approximately 15% of a sample with some 19,000 distinct CDR3 sequences, 15% of them seen once. This TCR was sampled from a female donor with HTLV-1-associated myelopathy (HAM/TSP). The sequenced material came from PBMCs. This chain links TRBV20-1 with TRBJ2-4; TRBD2 might be the D (6 bases). CDR3 sequence reads: CSASTGGGNIQYF. In DNA, the CDR3 is TGCAGTGCTAGTACCGGGGGTGGAAACATTCAGTACTTC.